This entry describes one T cell receptor (beta chain). Its specific antigen is unknown. No quality values exist for individual bases; no much larger clone is one base distant. The data stem from a study of shared clonotypes between healthy human individuals (dated by TCRdb to the early 2020s). For the wider study: Three men and two women, aged 18 to 49 years, made up the cohort. Between about 0.94 and 8.9 billion PBMCs per donor were obtained by leukapheresis. For each donor, three plates each were used for CD4 naive and CD4 memory, two plates were used for CD8 naive, and one plate was used for CD8 memory. To increase sequencing depth and limit assay-specific biases, TCR repertoire library preparation and sequencing were carried out by different laboratories using diverse techniques. To estimate repertoire size and how much clonotype sharing occurs between individuals, the study deeply sequenced the blood TCR repertoires of about five healthy adults.

What the work shows at the level of the full study, not this receptor alone: Sampling was limited to blood, and TCR repertoires in tissue likely differ from TCR repertoires in blood. Rarefaction of sorted-subset datasets indicated incomplete sequencing despite the large sequencing depth. Clonotypes shared by all four sorted-subset donors showed higher generation probabilities than non-shared clonotypes. Because the study included a small number of donors, the genetic and exposure-history diversity represented was limited. Based on pairwise subsampling, the degree of clonotype sharing among donors was expected to be affected by sequencing depth. Estimated clonotype richness was generally larger for naive than for memory subsets. Across a few donors, roughly 5% of naive CD4, approximately 3.5% of naive CD8, 2% to 2.5% of memory CD4, and about 0.4% of memory CD8 clonotypes were shared.

The donors were healthy, HIV-negative adults who had no recently reported acute infections or vaccinations. Every donor was a Caucasian adult residing in Nashville, Tennessee, USA. CD4+ T cells were enriched by magnetic negative selection, after which naive cells were positively selected on CD45RA and the negative fraction was taken as the memory subset. After blood collection by leukapheresis, PBMCs were isolated using Ficoll-Histopaque density gradient centrifugation and then cryopreserved in the vapor phase of liquid nitrogen. Analytical flow cytometry was used to check the purity and quantity of each magnetically sorted T cell population. Genomic DNA was isolated from every sorted fraction and measured by UV absorbance on a Nanodrop 2000c. Using the deep immunoSEQ assay, TCR CDR3 regions were amplified from genomic DNA by multiplex PCR. Extracted genomic DNA from each cell subset was distributed evenly across all wells of several immunoSEQ 96-well plates, and each plate was treated as a replicate. For sorted subsets, around 200 ng genomic DNA, equal to some 28,000 T cell genomes, was loaded into each replicate PCR. Purified libraries were quantified with a Qubit 3.0 fluorometer, sized on a Bioanalyzer 2100, and re-quantified with the KAPA Library Quantification kit. A separate single-read 150-cycle Illumina NextSeq 550 flow cell was used to sequence each immunoSEQ 96-well plate. The original methods were these. Because the immunoSEQ output included only junctional sequences and no quality scores, the filtering could not be the same as the filtering used for full-length reads. To assign V/J genes and CDR3, sequences were annotated against IMGT germline references using PyIR, a Python wrapper for IgBLAST v1.9. Any read was removed if the V/J assignment was weak (E-value above 1e-6), the CDR3 was missing, or the read contained stop codons, out-of-frame junctions, or ambiguous translated residues. V3J clonotypes were defined as sequences sharing an identical inferred V gene, J gene, and CDR3 amino acid sequence. The percentage overlap between two repertoires was calculated by dividing the number of shared unique clonotypes by the size of the smaller repertoire. Repertoire richness was assessed with RTK rarefaction, the Chao1 estimator, and Recon v2.1 estimates of unobserved clonotypes. Generation probabilities for all TCRbeta clonotypes obtained by the gDNA method from a few donors were computed using OLGA. The clones in this table, taken by TCRdb from immuneACCESS, are in-frame only. Not every clone is retained; where verified, under half of the shortfall comes from an unresolved V gene, and the cause of the rest is unknown. Clone size and the V and J calls come from that table; the DNA yielded D and trimming. This sample comprises approximately 2.5 million clones, roughly 93% of them detected only once. Jointly, the top ten make up around 0.4% of the sample.

The CDR3 starts with the cysteine, ends with the phenylalanine, and has 16 residues. Of all the DNA, just the CDR3 is kept, 48 bases in frame from base 1. The CDR1 and CDR2 encoded by the germline V gene are SGHTA and FQGNSA. Between the V and J ends, shortened by 2 bases and 4 bases respectively, the junction contains 14 bases. The TCR was taken from a man aged 18 to 29 in good health. Some clones in this sample may be carry-over from other donors' samples. This chain is built from TRBV7-2 and TRBJ2-2, with TRBD2 as a weak D call on 5 bases. The sample consisted of naive CD4+ T cells from PBMCs. Taken with the paper, the label for cell subset or site translates to: CD45RA+ positively selected. The DNA sequence is as follows: TGTGCCAGCAGCTTAAAGAGCGGTATCCGCACCGGGGAGCTGTTTTTT. It translates to CASSLKSGIRTGELFF.